This TCR beta chain originates from a study of OX40 agonist ivuxolimab in advanced cancers. Profiled with immunoSEQ multiplex PCR; TCRdb holds only in-frame clones, not every one. The sample contains 95,000 to 150,000 clones, around 93% of which appear only once. The CDR3 spans 14 residues. V was clipped by 4 bases and J by 9 bases; unmatched bases: 3. The germline CDR1 and CDR2 sequences are WSHSY and SAAADI. The V gene is TRBV10-2, the J gene TRBJ2-1; 13 positions agree with TRBD2. The input for sequencing was CD4+ or CD8+ T cells sorted from blood, taken in a trial of the OX40 agonist ivuxolimab. This TCR came from an adult with an advanced solid tumor such as melanoma, head and neck, liver or kidney cancer. The CDR3 region is CASSGLAGGSEQFF. CDR3 DNA sequence: TGCGCCAGCAGTGGACTAGCGGGGGGTAGTGAGCAGTTCTTC.